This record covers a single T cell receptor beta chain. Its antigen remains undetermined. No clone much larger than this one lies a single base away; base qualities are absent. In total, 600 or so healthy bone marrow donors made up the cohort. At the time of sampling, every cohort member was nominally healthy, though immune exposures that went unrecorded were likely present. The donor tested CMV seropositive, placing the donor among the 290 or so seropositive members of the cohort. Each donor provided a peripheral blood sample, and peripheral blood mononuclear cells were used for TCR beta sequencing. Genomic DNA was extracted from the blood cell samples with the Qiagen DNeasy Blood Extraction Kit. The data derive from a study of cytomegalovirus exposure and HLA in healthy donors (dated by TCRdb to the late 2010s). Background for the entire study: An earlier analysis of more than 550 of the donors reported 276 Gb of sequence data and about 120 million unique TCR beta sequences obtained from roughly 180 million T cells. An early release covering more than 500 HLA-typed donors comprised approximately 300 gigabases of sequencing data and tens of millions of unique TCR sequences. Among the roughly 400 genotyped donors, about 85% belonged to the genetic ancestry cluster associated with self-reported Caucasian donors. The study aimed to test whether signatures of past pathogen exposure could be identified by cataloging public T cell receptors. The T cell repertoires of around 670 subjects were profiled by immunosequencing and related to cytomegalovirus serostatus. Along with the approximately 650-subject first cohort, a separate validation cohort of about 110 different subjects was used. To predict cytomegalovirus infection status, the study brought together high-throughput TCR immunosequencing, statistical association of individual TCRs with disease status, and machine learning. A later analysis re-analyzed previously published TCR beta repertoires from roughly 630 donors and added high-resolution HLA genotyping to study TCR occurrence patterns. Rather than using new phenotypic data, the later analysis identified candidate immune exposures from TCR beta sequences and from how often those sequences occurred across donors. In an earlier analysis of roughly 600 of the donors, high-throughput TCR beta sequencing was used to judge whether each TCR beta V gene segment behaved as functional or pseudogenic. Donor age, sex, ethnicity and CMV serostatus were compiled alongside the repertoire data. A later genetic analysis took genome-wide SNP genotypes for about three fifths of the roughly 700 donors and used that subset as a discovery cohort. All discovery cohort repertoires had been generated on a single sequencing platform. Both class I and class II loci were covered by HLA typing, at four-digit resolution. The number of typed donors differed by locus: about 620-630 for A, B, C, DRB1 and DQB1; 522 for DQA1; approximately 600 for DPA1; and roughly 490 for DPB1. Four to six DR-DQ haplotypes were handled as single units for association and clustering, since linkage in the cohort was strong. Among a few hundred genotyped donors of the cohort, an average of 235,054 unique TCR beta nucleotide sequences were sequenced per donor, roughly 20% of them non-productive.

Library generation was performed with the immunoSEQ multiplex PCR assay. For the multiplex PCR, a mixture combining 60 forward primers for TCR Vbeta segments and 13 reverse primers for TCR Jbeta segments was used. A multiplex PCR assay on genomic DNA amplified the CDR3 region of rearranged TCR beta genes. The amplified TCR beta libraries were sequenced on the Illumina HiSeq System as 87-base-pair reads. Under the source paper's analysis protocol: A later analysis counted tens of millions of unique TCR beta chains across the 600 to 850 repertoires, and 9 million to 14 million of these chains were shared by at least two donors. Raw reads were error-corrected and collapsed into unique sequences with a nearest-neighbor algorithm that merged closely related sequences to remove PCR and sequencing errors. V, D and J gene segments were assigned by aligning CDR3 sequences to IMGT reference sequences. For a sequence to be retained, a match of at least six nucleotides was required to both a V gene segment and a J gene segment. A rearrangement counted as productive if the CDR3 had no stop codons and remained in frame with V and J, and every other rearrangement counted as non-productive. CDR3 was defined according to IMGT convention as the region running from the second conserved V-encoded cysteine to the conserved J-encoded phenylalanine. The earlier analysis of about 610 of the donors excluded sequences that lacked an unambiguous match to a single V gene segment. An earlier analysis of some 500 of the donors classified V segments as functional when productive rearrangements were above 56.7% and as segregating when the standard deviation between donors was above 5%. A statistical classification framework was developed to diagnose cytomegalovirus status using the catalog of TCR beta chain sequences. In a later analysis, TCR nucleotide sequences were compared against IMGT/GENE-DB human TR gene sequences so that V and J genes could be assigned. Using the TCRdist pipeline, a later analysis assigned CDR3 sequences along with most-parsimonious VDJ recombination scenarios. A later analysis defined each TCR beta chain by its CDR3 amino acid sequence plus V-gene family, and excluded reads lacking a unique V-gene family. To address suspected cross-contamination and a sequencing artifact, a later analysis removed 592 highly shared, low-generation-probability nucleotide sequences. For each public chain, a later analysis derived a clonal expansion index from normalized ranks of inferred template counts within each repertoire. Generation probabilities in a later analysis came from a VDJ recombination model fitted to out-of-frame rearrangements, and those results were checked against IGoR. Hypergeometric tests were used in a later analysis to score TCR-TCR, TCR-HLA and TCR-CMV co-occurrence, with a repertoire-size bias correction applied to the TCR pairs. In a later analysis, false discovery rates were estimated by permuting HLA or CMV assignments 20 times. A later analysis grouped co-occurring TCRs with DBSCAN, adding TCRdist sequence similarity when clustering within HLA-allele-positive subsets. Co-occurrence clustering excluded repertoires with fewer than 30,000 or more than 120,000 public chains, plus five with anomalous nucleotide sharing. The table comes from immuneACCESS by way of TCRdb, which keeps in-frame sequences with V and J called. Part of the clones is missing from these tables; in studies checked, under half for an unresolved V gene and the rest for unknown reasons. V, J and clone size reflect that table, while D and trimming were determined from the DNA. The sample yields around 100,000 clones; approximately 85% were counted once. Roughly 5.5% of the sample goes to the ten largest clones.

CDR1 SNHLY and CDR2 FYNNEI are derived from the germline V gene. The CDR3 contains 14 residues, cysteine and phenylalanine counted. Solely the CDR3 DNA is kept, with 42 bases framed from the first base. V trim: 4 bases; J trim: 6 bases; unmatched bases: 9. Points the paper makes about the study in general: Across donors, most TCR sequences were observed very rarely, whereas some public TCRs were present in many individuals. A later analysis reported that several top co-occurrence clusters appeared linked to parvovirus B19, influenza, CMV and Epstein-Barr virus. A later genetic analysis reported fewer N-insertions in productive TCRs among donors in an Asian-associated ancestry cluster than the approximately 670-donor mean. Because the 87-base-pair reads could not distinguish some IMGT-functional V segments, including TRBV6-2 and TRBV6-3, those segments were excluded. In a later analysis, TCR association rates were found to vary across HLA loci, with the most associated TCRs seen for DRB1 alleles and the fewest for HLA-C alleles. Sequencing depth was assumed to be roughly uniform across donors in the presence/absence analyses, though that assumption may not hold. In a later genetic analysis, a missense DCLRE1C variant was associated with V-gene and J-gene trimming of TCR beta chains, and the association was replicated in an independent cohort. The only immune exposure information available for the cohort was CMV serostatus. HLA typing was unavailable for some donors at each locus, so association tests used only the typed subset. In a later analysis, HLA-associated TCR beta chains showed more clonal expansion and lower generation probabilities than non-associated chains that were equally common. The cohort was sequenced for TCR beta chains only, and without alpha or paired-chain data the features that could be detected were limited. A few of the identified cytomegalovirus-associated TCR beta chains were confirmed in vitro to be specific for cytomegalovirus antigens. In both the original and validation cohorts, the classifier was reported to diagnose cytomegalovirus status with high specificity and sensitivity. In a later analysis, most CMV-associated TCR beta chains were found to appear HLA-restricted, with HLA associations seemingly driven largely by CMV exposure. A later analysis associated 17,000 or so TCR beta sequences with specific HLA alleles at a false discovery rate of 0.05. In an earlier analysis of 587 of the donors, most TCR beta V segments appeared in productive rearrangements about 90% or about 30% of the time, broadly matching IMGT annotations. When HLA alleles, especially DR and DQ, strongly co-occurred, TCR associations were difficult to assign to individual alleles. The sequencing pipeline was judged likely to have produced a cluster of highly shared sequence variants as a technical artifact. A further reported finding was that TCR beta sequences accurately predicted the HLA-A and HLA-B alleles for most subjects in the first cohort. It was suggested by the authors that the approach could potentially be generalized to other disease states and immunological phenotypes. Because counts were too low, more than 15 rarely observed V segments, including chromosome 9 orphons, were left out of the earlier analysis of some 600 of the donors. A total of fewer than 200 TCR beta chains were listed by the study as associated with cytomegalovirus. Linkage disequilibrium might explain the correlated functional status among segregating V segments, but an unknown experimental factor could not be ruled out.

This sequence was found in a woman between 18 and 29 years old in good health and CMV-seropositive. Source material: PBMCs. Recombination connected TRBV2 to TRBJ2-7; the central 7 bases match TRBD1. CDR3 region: CASSVSGTASEQYF. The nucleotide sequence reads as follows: TGTGCCAGCAGTGTCTCCGGGACAGCTAGCGAGCAGTACTTC.